These 27 T cell receptor beta chains originate from one sample sequenced in a study of regulatory T cells in long-lasting Graves disease. Indicated time point: newly diagnosed GD, antithyroid drugs for less than 3 months. After RNA was extracted from PBMCs, the TCR library was made from it. Building the TCR beta libraries relied on iRepertoire HTBI primers, and CDR3 regions underwent Arm-PCR. Each CDR3 protein is one row after TCRdb ran MiXCR on the multiplex PCR reads. The sample has 550,000 to 700,000 distinct CDR3 sequences, 15% to 20% seen once. The sample was also reused in another study, on T cells in Graves' hyperthyroidism and ophthalmopathy.

The sample consisted of peripheral blood mononuclear cells (PBMCs), taken at new diagnosis, from a patient treated with antithyroid drugs. Source of these receptors: a man aged 18-30 years with Graves disease.

This clonotype was found a few times. The genes are TRBV2 and TRBJ2-7; D perhaps matches TRBD1 (6 bases). The CDR3 is 12 amino acids. The V and J ends lost 0 bases and 12 bases respectively, with 12 bases between them. Germline V gives CDR1 SNHLY, CDR2 FYNNEI. The CDR3 bases are TGTGCCAGCAGTGAAGCCCACGACAGGCCGTACTTC. This encodes CASSEAHDRPYF. Combining the CDR3 with reference TRBV2 and TRBJ2-7 gives the whole variable domain EPEVTQTPSHQVTQMGQEVILRCVPISNHLYFYWYRQILGQKVEFLVSFYNNEISEKSEIFDDQFSVERPDGSNFTLKIRSTKLEDSAMYFCASSEAHDRPYFGPGTRLTVT.

The chain carries TRBV5-1 and TRBJ2-7; the match to TRBD2 covers 15 bases. V gave up 4 bases and J gave up 3 bases; unmatched junction bases: 8. Germline CDR1 is SGHRS and CDR2 is YFSETQ. The CDR3 runs to 17 residues. The CDR3 loop is CASSGLAGGNPLYEQYF. The CDR3 region has the DNA TGCGCCAGCAGCGGACTAGCGGGAGGGAACCCCCTCTACGAGCAGTACTTC.

This clonotype was recorded many times. The V call is TRBV6-9, the J call TRBJ1-1, with D possibly TRBD1 on 6 matching bases. This CDR3 is 14 amino acids long. CDR1 is MNHGY, CDR2 SVAAGI, per germline. Trimming left V 2 bases short and J 1 base short, with 8 bases between. CDR3 nucleotides: TGTGCCAGCAGTTATGCACAGGGGAACACTGAAGCTTTCTTT. Its translation: CASSYAQGNTEAFF.

Many counts were recorded for this clonotype. V gene TRBV30 combines with J gene TRBJ1-1; D remains ambiguous. V was clipped by 4 bases and J by 8 bases, with 11 bases between them. CDR1 GTSNPN and CDR2 SVGIG come from the germline V gene (reference sequence). CDR3 length equals 11 residues. Here the CDR3 reads CAWIPVREAFF. In DNA, the CDR3 is TGTGCCTGGATCCCTGTCCGCGAAGCTTTCTTT.

Points on this clonotype: With a much larger clone just one base away, this may be a read error. This sequence joins TRBV2 and TRBJ1-4; D not certain. The CDR3 loop spans 13 amino acids. Germline V CDR1 and CDR2: SNHLY, FYNNEI. Written as DNA, the CDR3 is TGTGCCAGCAAGGAGACGTGGGGTGAAAGACTGTTTTTT. Protein product: CASKETWGERLFF.

This clonotype was detected ten times or more. The chain uses TRBV28 and TRBJ2-7, with 15 bases that match TRBD2. CDR1 and CDR2 from the germline V gene are MDHEN and SYDVKM. CDR3 length: 16 amino acids. V lost 5 bases, J lost 7 bases, and 9 bases stayed unmatched. The CDR3 spells CASSRGTSGRSEEQYF. The DNA for the CDR3 is TGTGCCAGCAGTCGGGGGACTAGCGGGAGGTCGGAAGAGCAGTACTTC.

This clonotype was counted many times. The chain employs TRBV10-3 and TRBJ2-1; D is uncertain. Trimming left V 3 bases short and J 2 bases short, with 11 bases between. The CDR3 is 15 residues long. Germline CDR1 reads ENHRY; CDR2 reads SYGVKD. CDR3 in amino acids: CAISDGTTAYNEQFF. As DNA, the CDR3 is TGTGCCATCAGTGACGGTACCACTGCCTACAATGAGCAGTTCTTC.

This clonotype has ten or more counts. This chain connects TRBV6-1 to TRBJ2-7; possibly TRBD1 or TRBD2 for D (5 bases each). CDR3 length: 13 amino acids. V was trimmed by 6 bases and J by 7 bases, leaving 16 bases between them. Germline CDR1 is MNHNS and CDR2 is SASEGT. CDR3 bases: TGTGCCAGCAGCCTGGGGGACCTCCGGGAGCAGTACTTC. This translates into CASSLGDLREQYF.

Worth noting for this clonotype: The junction does not match germline at one end; this may be a read error. CDR3 region: CASSEVTGQNYGCTF. CDR3 sequence (DNA): TGTGCCAGCAGTGAAGTGACCGGACAGAACTATGGCTGCACCTTC. The chain employs TRBV2 and TRBJ1-2; tentatively, D is TRBD1 (6 bases). This CDR3 has 15 amino acids. The germline V gene has CDR1 SNHLY and CDR2 FYNNEI.

The rearrangement uses TRBV29-1 and TRBJ2-5; perhaps D is TRBD1 or TRBD2 (5 bases each). In germline, CDR1 is SQVTM, CDR2 ANQGSEA. The CDR3 totals 14 residues. V lost 2 bases to trimming and J lost 5 bases, with 15 bases between them. This chain's CDR3 is CSVEMGPYGETQYF. The CDR3 DNA reads TGCAGCGTTGAAATGGGACCCTATGGGGAGACCCAGTACTTC.

This clonotype has ten or more counts. J is TRBJ2-3 and V is TRBV6-2 or TRBV6-3; D gene ambiguous. CDR1 is MNHEY, CDR2 SVGEGT, per germline. This CDR3 has 13 amino acids. Trimming pared 7 bases from V and 0 bases from J, leaving 8 bases between. CDR3 coding DNA: TGTGCCAGCACCAGACCCAGCACAGATACGCAGTATTTT. Its protein is CASTRPSTDTQYF.

This clonotype was seen repeatedly, ten times or more. The chain carries TRBV13 and TRBJ1-1; D is unclear. Germline V gene sequence: CDR1 PRHDT, CDR2 FYEKMQ (reference sequence). Deletions cut 5 bases from V and 2 bases from J, with 12 bases between. CDR3 length: 14 residues. The CDR3 coding sequence is TGTGCCAGCAGCCGGGCAGGAGGTAACACTGAAGCTTTCTTT. Protein sequence: CASSRAGGNTEAFF.

In this sample, this clonotype turned up many times. The chain joins TRBV3-1 to TRBJ2-7; perhaps D is TRBD1 or TRBD2 (5 bases each). The CDR3 extends over 12 amino acids. V dropped 3 bases and J dropped 6 bases, with 9 bases sitting between them. Germline values: CDR1 LGHDT, CDR2 YNNKEL (reference sequence). The CDR3 DNA reads as TGTGCCAGCAGCCACAAGGGGAGCGAGCAGTACTTC. Translated, it gives CASSHKGSEQYF.

J is TRBJ2-3 and V is TRBV24-1; D gene uncertain. V was clipped by 5 bases and J by 3 bases, with 5 bases between them. The CDR3 consists of 12 residues. Germline loops: CDR1 KGHDR, CDR2 SFDVKD. The CDR3 DNA reads as TGTGCCACCAGTGGCACGACAGATACGCAGTATTTT. It codes for CATSGTTDTQYF.

This clonotype is categorized as medium-sized (0.01 to 0.1%). The V and J genes are TRBV3-1 and TRBJ2-2; D uncertain. This CDR3 comprises 13 residues. V lost 6 bases, J lost 3 bases, and 8 bases lay in between. Germline-derived CDR1 and CDR2 are LGHDT and YNNKEL (reference sequence). The CDR3 loop is CASRVSYTGELFF. The CDR3 DNA reads as TGTGCCAGCAGGGTTAGTTACACCGGGGAGCTGTTTTTT.

This clonotype was seen many times. This chain uses TRBV27 with TRBJ1-1; D is undetermined. The germline gives CDR1 MNHEY, CDR2 SMNVEV (reference sequence). Trimming removed 0 bases at V and 7 bases at J, with 12 bases between. This CDR3 region has 14 residues. The DNA for the CDR3 is TGTGCCAGCAGTTTATCGGGGAATGCCCTTGAAGCTTTCTTT. This translates into CASSLSGNALEAFF.

The chain has TRBV19 and TRBJ1-5, with 9 bases aligning to TRBD1. The V and J ends lost 10 bases and 4 bases, in that order; junction bases with no gene match: 11. Germline V gene data show CDR1 as LNHDA and CDR2 as SQIVND (reference sequence). The CDR3 runs 15 residues. The CDR3 sequence: CATTRQGVWNQPQHF. CDR3 nucleotide sequence: TGTGCCACCACACGACAGGGGGTATGGAATCAGCCCCAGCATTTT.

V and J are TRBV12-3 or TRBV12-4 and TRBJ1-1; perhaps TRBD1 as D (5 bases). V shed 7 bases and J shed 2 bases, with 14 bases lying between them. This CDR3 has 14 residues. CDR3 sequence: CASNIQVANTEAFF. The DNA of the CDR3 is TGTGCCAGCAATATACAGGTAGCAAACACTGAAGCTTTCTTT.

This clonotype was seen only a few times. The rearrangement uses TRBV12-5 and TRBJ1-4, with 7 bases identical to TRBD1. V lost 3 bases and J lost 15; bases outside the gene matches: 4. Per germline, CDR1 LGHNT and CDR2 FRNRAP. The CDR3 runs to 11 residues. The CDR3 nucleotides are TGTGCTAGTGGTTTCGACAGGGTTATGTTTTTT. This encodes CASGFDRVMFF.

The rearrangement uses TRBV10-2 and TRBJ1-2, with no clear D. Trimming cost V 4 bases and J 5 bases, with 5 bases left between them. The CDR3 sequence is 11 residues long. Germline V gene data show CDR1 as WSHSY and CDR2 as SAAADI. The chain's CDR3 is CASSVIYGYTF. CDR3 sequence (DNA): TGCGCCAGCAGTGTCATATATGGCTACACCTTC.

This clonotype has more than one count but fewer than ten. The chain carries TRBV6-1 and TRBJ1-5; D may be TRBD1 (6 bases). The CDR3 sequence is 17 residues long. The V end was cut by 4 bases, the J end by 1 base, with 17 bases between. CDR1 and CDR2 from the germline V gene are MNHNS and SASEGT. DNA of the CDR3: TGTGCCAGCAGTGTCTTCAGGGGCCCAGTGAGCAATCAGCCCCAGCATTTT. Its protein product is CASSVFRGPVSNQPQHF.

This clonotype has at least ten counts. CDR3: CASSSVPQGGPGRQPQHF. DNA of the CDR3: TGTGCCAGCAGTTCGGTTCCGCAGGGGGGGCCGGGTAGGCAGCCCCAGCATTTT. The genes are TRBV6-2 or TRBV6-3 and TRBJ1-5, with TRBD1 identical over 7 bases. Germline values: CDR1 MNHEY, CDR2 SVGEGT. This CDR3 comprises 18 residues. V trimming: 4 bases; J trimming: 7 bases; junction bases outside the gene matches: 19.

V usage is TRBV5-5 and J usage is TRBJ2-1, with TRBD1 matching over 9 bases. This CDR3 has 17 residues. With V trimmed by 0 bases and J by 5 bases, 9 bases remained unmatched. The germline V gene encodes CDR1 SGHKS and CDR2 YYEKEE (reference sequence). CDR3 bases: TGTGCCAGCAGCTTGGCTTCCTGGACAGGGGTCCACAATGAGCAGTTCTTC. Protein product: CASSLASWTGVHNEQFF.

The table lists this clonotype with many counts. The chain is built from TRBV27 and TRBJ1-1, with D possibly matching TRBD1 (6 bases). V was cut by 6 bases and J by 6 bases, with 20 bases left in between. The CDR3 length is 15 residues. The germline gives CDR1 MNHEY, CDR2 SMNVEV (reference sequence). In DNA, the CDR3 is TGTGCCAGCAGCCGAAATAAGGGACAAATATCTGAAGCTTTCTTT. It specifies CASSRNKGQISEAFF.

This rearrangement joins TRBV3-1 to TRBJ2-3; D remains unclear. The CDR3 is made up of 14 amino acids. Per germline, CDR1 LGHDT and CDR2 YNNKEL (reference sequence). Trimming took off 1 base at V and 2 bases at J, with 7 bases between the two ends. CDR3 amino acids: CASSQGPITDTQYF. The CDR3 region has the DNA TGTGCCAGCAGCCAAGGACCCATCACAGATACGCAGTATTTT.

Many counts were recorded for this clonotype. V gene TRBV9 combines with J gene TRBJ2-1; D perhaps matches TRBD2 (5 bases). This CDR3 region has 14 residues. The germline CDR1 and CDR2 sequences are SGDLS and YYNGEE. The germline V and J ends were trimmed by 4 bases and 4 bases, with 12 bases remaining between them. This CDR3 reads CASSSRTDYNEQFF. In nucleotides, the CDR3 is TGTGCCAGCAGCTCACGGACTGATTACAATGAGCAGTTCTTC.

The gene calls are TRBV19 and TRBJ1-2; tentatively, D is TRBD1 (5 bases). CDR1 is LNHDA and CDR2 is SQIVND in the germline V gene (reference sequence). Trimming shortened V by 10 bases and J by 4 bases, and 22 bases separated the two germline ends. This CDR3 spans 15 amino acids. For the CDR3, the DNA is TGTGCCACCAAGTATTCGAGCACAGGTCCCTATGGCTACACCTTC. Amino acids: CATKYSSTGPYGYTF.